This T cell receptor (beta chain) was recovered during a study of regulatory T cells in long-lasting Graves disease. Study as a whole: Disease was considered persistent Graves' disease after over 5 years of antithyroid drugs (with positive TSH receptor antibodies).

In building TCR beta libraries, iRepertoire HTBI primers were used together with Arm-PCR of CDR3 regions. TCRdb called the multiplex PCR reads again in MiXCR, with one record for every CDR3 protein. This table has about 470,000 distinct CDR3 sequences, about 22% appearing once. The sample holds many counts of this clonotype. Its antigen remains unknown. The CDR3 length is 12 residues. Per germline, CDR1 MDHEN and CDR2 SYDVKM. Trimming took 4 bases from V and 8 from J, leaving 6 bases between them. The sample's time point: persistent/refractory GD, antithyroid drugs over 5 years with positive TRAb. Following extraction of RNA from PBMCs, that RNA was used to make the TCR library. Whole-study results and caveats: Comparison showed that persistent patients shared more public clonotypes (over 2,500) than new patients (over 950). Under persistent disease, TRBV28, TRBJ1-2 and TRBJ2-5 were used preferentially. Persistent Graves' patients possessed reduced TCR diversity relative to recently diagnosed ones.

V and J are TRBV28 and TRBJ1-6; D is unclear. This specimen was peripheral blood mononuclear cells (PBMCs), taken when the disease was refractory, from a patient treated with antithyroid drugs. This TCR derives from a female donor with Graves disease. This CDR3 reads CASSSMDSPLHF. The CDR3 region has the DNA TGTGCCAGCAGTTCTATGGATTCACCCCTCCACTTT.